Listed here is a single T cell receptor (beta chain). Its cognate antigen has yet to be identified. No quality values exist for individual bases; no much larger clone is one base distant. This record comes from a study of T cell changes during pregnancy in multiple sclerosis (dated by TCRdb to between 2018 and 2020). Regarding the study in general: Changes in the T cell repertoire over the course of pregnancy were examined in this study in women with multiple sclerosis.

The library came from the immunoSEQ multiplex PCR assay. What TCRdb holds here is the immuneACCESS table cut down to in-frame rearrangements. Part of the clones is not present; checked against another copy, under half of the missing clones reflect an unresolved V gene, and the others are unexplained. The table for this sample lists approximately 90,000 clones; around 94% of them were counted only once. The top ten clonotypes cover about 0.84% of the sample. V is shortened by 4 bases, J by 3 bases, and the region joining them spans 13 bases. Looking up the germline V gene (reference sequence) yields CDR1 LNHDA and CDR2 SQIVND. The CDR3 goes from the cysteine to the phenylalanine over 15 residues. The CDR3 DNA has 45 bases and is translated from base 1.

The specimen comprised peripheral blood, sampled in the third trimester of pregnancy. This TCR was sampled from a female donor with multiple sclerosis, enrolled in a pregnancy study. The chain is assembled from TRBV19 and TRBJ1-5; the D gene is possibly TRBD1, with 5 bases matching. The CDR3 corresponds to CASSTAGTVNQPQHF. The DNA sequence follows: TGTGCCAGTAGTACGGCAGGGACTGTCAATCAGCCCCAGCATTTT.